The 4 T cell receptor beta chains reported below all come from one sample, sequenced in a study of memory CD4+ T cells and cytomegalovirus serostatus. Data came from immunoSEQ multiplex PCR; TCRdb stores just in-frame clones and leaves some out. The table lists tens of thousands of clones, about 80% of them singletons, with approximately 1% in the top ten. Single viable CD3+CD4+CD8-CD45RO+ cells were sorted as the memory CD4+ T cells. The sample consisted of memory CD4+ T cells from blood. These receptors all come from an adult in good health and CMV-seronegative.

The genes are TRBV11-2 and TRBJ2-5; TRBD1 is a possible D gene (6 bases). The CDR3 has 12 amino acids. The germline V gene has CDR1 SGHAT and CDR2 FQNNGV. The germline V and J ends were trimmed by 7 bases and 2 bases, with 8 bases remaining between them. Written as DNA, the CDR3 is TGTGCCAGCAAGCAGGGGCAAGAGACCCAGTACTTC. Encoded protein: CASKQGQETQYF.

This chain links TRBV4-1 with TRBJ1-3; D not certain. The germline V gene has CDR1 MGHRA and CDR2 YSYEKL. With 1 base removed from V and 4 bases from J, the gap between germline ends came to 2 bases. The CDR3 consists of 12 residues. For the CDR3, the DNA is TGCGCCAGCAGCCAAGCCGGAAACACCATATATTTT. Protein: CASSQAGNTIYF.

J is TRBJ2-7 and V is TRBV11-2; D gene uncertain. Trimming left V 0 bases short and J 3 bases short, with 3 bases between. This CDR3 comprises 12 residues. Germline CDR1 SGHAT, CDR2 FQNNGV. As DNA, the CDR3 is TGTGCCAGCAGCTTAGACCTCTACGAGCAGTACTTC. Encoded protein: CASSLDLYEQYF.

The chain joins TRBV7-2 to TRBJ1-1; D remains ambiguous. This CDR3 contains 16 residues. V gave up 2 bases and J gave up 6 bases, with 19 bases separating them. Germline loops: CDR1 SGHTA, CDR2 FQGNSA. The CDR3 spells CASSLRSAPSNSEAFF. CDR3 DNA: TGTGCCAGCAGCTTAAGAAGTGCCCCCAGCAACTCTGAAGCTTTCTTT.